The 6 T cell receptor beta chains in this list originate from one sample, sequenced in a study of regulatory T cells in long-lasting Graves disease. Time point noted: newly diagnosed GD, antithyroid drugs for less than 3 months. Preparation of the TCR library used RNA extracted from PBMCs. Sequencing libraries for TCR beta were prepared with iRepertoire HTBI primers and Arm-PCR of CDR3 regions. TCRdb re-called the multiplex PCR reads with MiXCR, one entry per CDR3 protein. Here the sample spans some 400,000 distinct CDR3 sequences, 14% to 15% being singletons. This sample was shared with a second study, whose subject was T cells in Graves' hyperthyroidism and ophthalmopathy.

The sample consisted of peripheral blood mononuclear cells (PBMCs), taken at new diagnosis, from a patient treated with antithyroid drugs. All receptors come from a woman younger than 45 with Graves disease.

This clonotype was seen a few times. The rearrangement joins TRBV5-1 to TRBJ2-1; 8 positions match TRBD2. Germline V gives CDR1 SGHRS, CDR2 YFSETQ. The CDR3 consists of 17 residues. The V and J ends lost 4 bases and 0 bases, in that order; junction bases with no gene match: 9. CDR3 coding DNA: TGCGCCAGCAGCCGACTGTTAGCGGGGAGCTCCTACAATGAGCAGTTCTTC. Protein: CASSRLLAGSSYNEQFF.

There are a few counts of this clonotype. This rearrangement joins TRBV12-3 or TRBV12-4 to TRBJ2-1; D is ambiguous. This CDR3 contains 14 residues. Between the trimmed V and J ends, which lost 3 bases and 2 bases, there was a span of 8 bases. CDR3 coding DNA: TGTGCCAGCAGTTTTGAGGTGGCCTACAATGAGCAGTTCTTC. Translating it yields CASSFEVAYNEQFF.

This clonotype was counted ten times or more. The V gene is TRBV11-2, the J gene TRBJ1-1, with a possible D match to TRBD1 (5 bases). This CDR3 is built from 13 residues. Germline CDR1 SGHAT, CDR2 FQNNGV. V was clipped by 5 bases and J by 11 bases, with 18 bases between them. The CDR3 here is CASSLLGTGLAFF. DNA for the CDR3: TGTGCCAGCAGCCTCCTGGGGACGGGCTTGGCTTTCTTT.

The chain links TRBV11-2 to TRBJ2-2, with a possible D match to TRBD2 (5 bases). The CDR3 consists of 17 residues. Germline lookup yields CDR1 SGHAT and CDR2 FQNNGV. V was shortened by 5 bases and J by 2 bases, with 18 bases between the two germline ends. The CDR3 DNA sequence: TGTGCCAGCAGCGCCCCCCCCGAGCGGAGAAACACCGGGGAGCTGTTTTTT. It is translated as CASSAPPERRNTGELFF. The variable domain in full, completed from reference TRBV11-2 and TRBJ2-2, reads EAGVAQSPRYKIIEKRQSVAFWCNPISGHATLYWYQQILGQGPKLLIQFQNNGVVDDSQLPKDRFSAERLKGVDSTLKIQPAKLEDSAVYLCASSAPPERRNTGELFFGEGSRLTVL.

The chain has TRBV24-1 and TRBJ1-2; possible D gene TRBD1, 5 bases. In germline, CDR1 is KGHDR, CDR2 SFDVKD. The V and J ends lost 5 bases and 10 bases respectively, with 10 bases between them. This CDR3 region has 11 residues. CDR3 nucleotides: TGTGCCACCAGTGTTCAGGGTGTCTACACCTTC. It encodes CATSVQGVYTF.

This clonotype was seen just once. The junction departs from the called germline gene at one end, perhaps through a read error. The rearrangement links TRBV15 to TRBJ2-7, with D possibly TRBD1 on 5 matching bases. CDR3 length: 14 amino acids. The germline V gene has CDR1 LNHNV and CDR2 YYDKDF (reference sequence). The CDR3, as DNA: TGTGCCACCAGCTTGCGACAGAGCTCCTACGAGCAGCACTTC. This sequence encodes CATSLRQSSYEQHF.